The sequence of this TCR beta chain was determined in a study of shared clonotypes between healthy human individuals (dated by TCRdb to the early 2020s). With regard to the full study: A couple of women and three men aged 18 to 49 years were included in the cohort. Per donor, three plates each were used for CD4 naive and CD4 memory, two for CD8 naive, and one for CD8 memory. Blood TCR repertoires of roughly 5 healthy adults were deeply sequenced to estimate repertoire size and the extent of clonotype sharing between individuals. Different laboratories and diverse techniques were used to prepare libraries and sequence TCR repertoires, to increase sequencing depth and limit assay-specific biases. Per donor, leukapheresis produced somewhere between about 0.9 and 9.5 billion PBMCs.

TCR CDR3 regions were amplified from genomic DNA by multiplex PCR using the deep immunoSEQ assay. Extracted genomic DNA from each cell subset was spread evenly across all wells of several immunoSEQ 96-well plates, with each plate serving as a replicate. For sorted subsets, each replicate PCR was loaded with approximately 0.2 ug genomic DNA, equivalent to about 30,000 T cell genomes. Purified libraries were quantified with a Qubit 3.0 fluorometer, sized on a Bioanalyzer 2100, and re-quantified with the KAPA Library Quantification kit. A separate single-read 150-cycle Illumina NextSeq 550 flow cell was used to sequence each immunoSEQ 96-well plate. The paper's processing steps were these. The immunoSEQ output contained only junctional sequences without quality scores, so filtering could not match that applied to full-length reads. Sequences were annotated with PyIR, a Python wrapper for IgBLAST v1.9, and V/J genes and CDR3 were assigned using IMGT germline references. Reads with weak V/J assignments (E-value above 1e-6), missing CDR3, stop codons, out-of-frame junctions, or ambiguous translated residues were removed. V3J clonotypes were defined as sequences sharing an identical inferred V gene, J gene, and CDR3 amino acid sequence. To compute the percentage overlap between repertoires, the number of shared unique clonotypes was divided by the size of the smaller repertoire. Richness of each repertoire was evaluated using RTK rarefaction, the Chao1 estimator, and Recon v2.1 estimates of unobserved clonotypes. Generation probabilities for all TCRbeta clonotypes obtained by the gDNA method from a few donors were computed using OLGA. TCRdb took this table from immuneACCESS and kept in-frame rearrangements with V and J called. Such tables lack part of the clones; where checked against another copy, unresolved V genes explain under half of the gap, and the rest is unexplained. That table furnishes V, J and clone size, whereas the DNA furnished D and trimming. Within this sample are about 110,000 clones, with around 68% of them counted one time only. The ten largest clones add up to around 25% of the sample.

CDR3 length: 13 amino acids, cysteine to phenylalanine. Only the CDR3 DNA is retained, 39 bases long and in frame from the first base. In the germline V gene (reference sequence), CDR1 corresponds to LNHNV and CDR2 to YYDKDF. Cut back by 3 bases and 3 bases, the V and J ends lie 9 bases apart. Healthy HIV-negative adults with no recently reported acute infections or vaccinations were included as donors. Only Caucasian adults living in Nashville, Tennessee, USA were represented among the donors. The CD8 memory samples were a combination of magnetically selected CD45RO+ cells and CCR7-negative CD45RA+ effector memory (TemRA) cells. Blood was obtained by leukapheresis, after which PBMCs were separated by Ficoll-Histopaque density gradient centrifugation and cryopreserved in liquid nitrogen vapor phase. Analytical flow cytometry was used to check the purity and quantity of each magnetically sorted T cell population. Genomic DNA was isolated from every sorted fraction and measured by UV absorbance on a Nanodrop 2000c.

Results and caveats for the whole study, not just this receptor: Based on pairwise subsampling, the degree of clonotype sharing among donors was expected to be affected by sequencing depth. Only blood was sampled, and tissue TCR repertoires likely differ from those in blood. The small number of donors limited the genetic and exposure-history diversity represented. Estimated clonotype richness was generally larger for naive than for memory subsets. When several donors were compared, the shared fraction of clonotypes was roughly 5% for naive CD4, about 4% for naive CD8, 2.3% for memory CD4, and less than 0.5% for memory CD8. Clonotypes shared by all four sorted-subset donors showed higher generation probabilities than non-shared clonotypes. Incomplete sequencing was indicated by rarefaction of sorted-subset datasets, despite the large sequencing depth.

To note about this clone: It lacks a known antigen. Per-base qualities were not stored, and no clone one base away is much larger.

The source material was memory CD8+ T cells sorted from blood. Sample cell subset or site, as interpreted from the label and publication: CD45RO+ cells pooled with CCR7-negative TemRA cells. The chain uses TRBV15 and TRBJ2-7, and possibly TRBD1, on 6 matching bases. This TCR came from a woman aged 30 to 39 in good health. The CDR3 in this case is CATSSGQFYEQYF. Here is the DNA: TGTGCCACCAGCAGCGGACAGTTCTACGAGCAGTACTTC.